The 18 T cell receptor beta chains given below trace back to one sample, sequenced in a study of T cell responses to AZD1222 COVID-19 vaccine. The repertoire was sequenced with immunoSEQ multiplex PCR; TCRdb's copy has only in-frame clones and lacks some. The sample shows more than 85,000 clones, 85% to 90% of them seen only once. Sample: peripheral blood, taken on day 0 of AZD1222 vaccination. The receptors originated from an adult in good health.

The CDR3 is CAISESRQGPNEKLFF. In DNA, the CDR3 is TGTGCCATCAGTGAGTCCCGACAGGGACCTAATGAAAAACTGTTTTTT. The chain employs TRBV10-3 and TRBJ1-4, with 7 nucleotides matching TRBD1. The CDR3 covers 16 residues. Germline V gene lookup returns CDR1 ENHRY and CDR2 SYGVKD. J lost 3 bases, V lost 0 bases, and 4 bases had no gene match.

The chain links TRBV7-9 to TRBJ1-1; D unresolved. The CDR3 extends over 13 amino acids. Germline V gene lookup returns CDR1 SEHNR and CDR2 FQNEAQ (reference sequence). Trimming stripped 5 bases from V and 1 base from J, with 8 bases between. The CDR3 DNA is TGTGCCAGCAGCCCAGTACGGAACACTGAAGCTTTCTTT. It translates to CASSPVRNTEAFF. Using reference TRBV7-9 and TRBJ1-1 for the parts outside the CDR3, the full variable domain is DTGVSQNPRHKITKRGQNVTFRCDPISEHNRLYWYRQTLGQGPEFLTYFQNEAQLEKSRLLSDRFSAERPKGSFSTLEIQRTEQGDSAMYLCASSPVRNTEAFFGQGTRLTVV.

The chain links TRBV4-1 to TRBJ2-7; D might be TRBD1 or TRBD2, each matching 5 bases. The CDR3 loop spans 16 amino acids. Trimming stripped 0 bases from V and 3 bases from J, with 15 bases between. CDR1 and CDR2 (germline): MGHRA, YSYEKL. CDR3 nucleotide sequence: TGCGCCAGCAGCCAAGATAAACGAAAGAGGGGCTACGAGCAGTACTTC. Its protein product is CASSQDKRKRGYEQYF.

The chain combines TRBV9 with TRBJ1-6; 9 bases are a match to TRBD1. Germline-derived CDR1 and CDR2 are SGDLS and YYNGEE. This CDR3 is built from 16 residues. V lost 3 bases and J lost 2; bases outside the gene matches: 3. This CDR3 reads CASSETGGAYNSPLHF. The CDR3 bases are TGTGCCAGCAGCGAAACAGGGGGCGCCTATAATTCACCCCTCCACTTT.

This clone was observed once. The V and J genes are TRBV19 and TRBJ1-1; 7 nucleotides match TRBD1. Germline trimming cut 5 bases from V and 2 bases from J; bases unmatched to any gene: 8. Germline CDR1 reads LNHDA; CDR2 reads SQIVND (reference sequence). The CDR3 consists of 15 residues. The CDR3 sequence is CASSRQHRGNTEAFF. The CDR3 DNA follows: TGTGCCAGTAGTCGCCAACACAGGGGAAACACTGAAGCTTTCTTT. The whole variable domain, filled in from reference TRBV19 and TRBJ1-1, reads DGGITQSPKYLFRKEGQNVTLSCEQNLNHDAMYWYRQDPGQGLRLIYYSQIVNDFQKGDIAEGYSVSREKKESFPLTVTSAQKNPTAFYLCASSRQHRGNTEAFFGQGTRLTVV.

V is TRBV6-5 and J is TRBJ2-7, with TRBD1 identical over 9 bases. J gave up 5 bases and V 5 bases, and 7 bases lay outside the gene matches. The germline V gene encodes CDR1 MNHEY and CDR2 SVGAGI. This CDR3 contains 14 residues. The CDR3 DNA follows: TGTGCCAGCAGTAGCCTTGGGGACAGGGACGAGCAGTACTTC. Translating it yields CASSSLGDRDEQYF.

The chain has TRBV15 and TRBJ1-2, with 11 bases aligning to TRBD1. J gave up 4 bases and V 0 bases, and 7 bases lay outside the gene matches. The V gene's germline CDR1 is LNHNV and CDR2 YYDKDF (reference sequence). The CDR3 has 17 amino acids. CDR3 coding DNA: TGTGCCACCAGCAGAGAGGATCCGGGACAGGGGGTCTATGGCTACACCTTC. This encodes CATSREDPGQGVYGYTF. The entire variable domain, with the rest obtained from reference TRBV15 and TRBJ1-2, is as follows: DAMVIQNPRYQVTQFGKPVTLSCSQTLNHNVMYWYQQKSSQAPKLLFHYYDKDFNNEADTPDNFQSRRPNTSFCFLDIRSPGLGDTAMYLCATSREDPGQGVYGYTFGSGTRLTVV.

The rearrangement joins TRBV19 to TRBJ1-4; no definite D call. V dropped 1 base and J dropped 7 bases, with 7 bases sitting between them. CDR1 is LNHDA and CDR2 is SQIVND in the germline V gene (reference sequence). The CDR3 has 13 amino acids. The CDR3 is CASSIGQAEKLFF. The CDR3 DNA is TGTGCCAGTAGTATAGGCCAGGCTGAAAAACTGTTTTTT.

The chain links TRBV7-3 to TRBJ2-7, with 7 bases lining up with TRBD2. CDR3 length: 15 residues. Germline CDR1 SGHTA, CDR2 FQGTGA. V lost 3 bases and J lost 2; bases outside the gene matches: 7. CDR3 sequence: CASSLRGGSAYEQYF. Written as DNA, the CDR3 is TGTGCCAGCAGCTTGAGGGGAGGGTCTGCCTACGAGCAGTACTTC. Full variable domain (missing parts from reference TRBV7-3 and TRBJ2-7): GAGVSQTPSNKVTEKGKYVELRCDPISGHTALYWYRQSLGQGPEFLIYFQGTGAADDSGLPNDRFFAVRPEGSVSTLKIQRTERGDSAVYLCASSLRGGSAYEQYFGPGTRLTVT.

CDR3 in DNA: TGTGCCAGCAGCCAAGCCACAGGGGTTAACTATGGCTACACCTTC. The encoded protein is CASSQATGVNYGYTF. V usage is TRBV3-1 (or the pseudogene TRBV3-2) and J usage is TRBJ1-2, with 7 positions matching TRBD1. CDR3 size: 15 residues. V lost 1 base and J lost 1; bases outside the gene matches: 3. Germline assignment: CDR1 LGHDT and CDR2 YNNKEL (reference sequence).

This clone has just one count. The rearrangement uses TRBV3-1 (or the pseudogene TRBV3-2) and TRBJ1-2, with a possible D match to TRBD1 (5 bases). The CDR3 totals 14 residues. Trimming stripped 4 bases from V and 3 bases from J, with 12 bases between. Germline V lookup: CDR1 LGHDT, CDR2 YNNKEL (reference sequence). Here the CDR3 DNA reads TGTGCCAGCAGCCGACTTCGGGGGGACTATGGCTACACCTTC. As protein: CASSRLRGDYGYTF.

The chain combines TRBV27 with TRBJ1-1; 7 bases are shared with TRBD1. The CDR3 is made up of 15 amino acids. CDR1 is MNHEY and CDR2 is SMNVEV in the germline V gene (reference sequence). The V and J ends lost 3 bases and 3 bases, in that order; junction bases with no gene match: 7. In DNA, the CDR3 is TGTGCCAGCAGTTTCTCGACTCAGGGGGACACTGAAGCTTTCTTT. It specifies CASSFSTQGDTEAFF.

The chain has TRBV3-1 (or the pseudogene TRBV3-2) and TRBJ1-1; D perhaps matches TRBD1 (6 bases). Per germline, CDR1 LGHDT and CDR2 YNNKEL (reference sequence). The CDR3 has 14 residues. Trimming removed 5 bases from V and 0 bases from J, with 10 bases in between. This CDR3 is CASSFQGMNTEAFF. The CDR3 DNA reads as TGTGCCAGCAGCTTCCAGGGGATGAACACTGAAGCTTTCTTT.

V is TRBV5-6 and J is TRBJ2-1; D not resolved. Germline V gene lookup returns CDR1 SGHDT and CDR2 YYEEEE. Deletions cut 4 bases from V and 6 bases from J, with 23 bases between. The length of the CDR3 is 17 residues. In DNA, the CDR3 is TGTGCCAGCAGCCCCCTCCTTTTGCCCATAAACGGCAATGAGCAGTTCTTC. Translation: CASSPLLLPINGNEQFF. Full variable domain (missing parts from reference TRBV5-6 and TRBJ2-1): DAGVTQSPTHLIKTRGQQVTLRCSPKSGHDTVSWYQQALGQGPQFIFQYYEEEERQRGNFPDRFSGHQFPNYSSELNVNALLLGDSALYLCASSPLLLPINGNEQFFGPGTRLTVL.

This clone appeared a single time. J is TRBJ2-2 and V is TRBV5-8, with 7 nucleotides matching TRBD1. CDR1 is SGHTS, CDR2 YDEGEE, per germline. V dropped 1 base and J dropped 0; count of bases not matched to a gene: 3. This CDR3 spans 16 amino acids. The DNA of the CDR3 is TGTGCCAGCAGCTTGCGACAGGGCTCGAACACCGGGGAGCTGTTTTTT. It is translated as CASSLRQGSNTGELFF.

The sample holds one count of this clone. The V gene is TRBV29-1, the J gene TRBJ1-6; perhaps TRBD1 as D (5 bases). The CDR3 runs to 14 residues. V lost 7 bases to trimming and J lost 0 bases, with 10 bases between them. Germline V gives CDR1 SQVTM, CDR2 ANQGSEA. The CDR3 nucleotides read TGCAGCGCCAGACAGAGCTCCTATAATTCACCCCTCCACTTT. Amino acids: CSARQSSYNSPLHF.

The rearrangement joins TRBV30 to TRBJ1-5; tentatively, D is TRBD1 (6 bases). Trimming left V 5 bases short and J 3 bases short, with 11 bases between. The CDR3 has 13 amino acids. Germline CDR1 and CDR2: GTSNPN and SVGIG (reference sequence). The CDR3 is CAWEGGFNQPQHF. The CDR3 DNA reads as TGTGCCTGGGAGGGGGGGTTCAATCAGCCCCAGCATTTT.

The J gene is TRBJ2-1, the V gene TRBV7-9; D is possibly TRBD2 (6 bases). Between the trimmed V and J ends, which lost 10 bases and 5 bases, there was a span of 18 bases. The CDR3 covers 14 residues. The germline gives CDR1 SEHNR, CDR2 FQNEAQ (reference sequence). The CDR3 sequence: CATKRGISHNEQFF. CDR3 DNA sequence: TGTGCCACCAAACGGGGGATTTCACACAATGAGCAGTTCTTC. The full variable domain, with the rest looked up from reference TRBV7-9 and TRBJ2-1, is DTGVSQNPRHKITKRGQNVTFRCDPISEHNRLYWYRQTLGQGPEFLTYFQNEAQLEKSRLLSDRFSAERPKGSFSTLEIQRTEQGDSAMYLCATKRGISHNEQFFGPGTRLTVL.